The next 4 T cell receptor beta chains were all read from a single sample in a study of T cell responses to AZD1222 COVID-19 vaccine. Method: immunoSEQ multiplex PCR; TCRdb's copy keeps in-frame clones and lacks some. This sample has about 75,000 clones, with approximately 89% found just once. This specimen was peripheral blood, taken 28 days after the second dose of the MenACWY control vaccine. These receptors were obtained from an adult who received the MenACWY meningococcal vaccine as a control.

V and J are TRBV3-1 (or the pseudogene TRBV3-2) and TRBJ2-2; 11 bases align to TRBD2. Unmatched junction bases numbered 1, after V lost 1 base and J lost 0 bases. CDR3 size: 17 residues. Germline V gene data show CDR1 as LGHDT and CDR2 as YNNKEL (reference sequence). The CDR3 DNA reads TGTGCCAGCAGCCAAGGTAGCGGGGGGGCGAACACCGGGGAGCTGTTTTTT. It yields the protein CASSQGSGGANTGELFF.

Only one count was recorded for this clone. The chain uses TRBV28 and TRBJ1-5; D unclear. The CDR3 sequence is 13 residues long. Germline values: CDR1 MDHEN, CDR2 SYDVKM. With 1 base removed from V and 4 bases from J, the gap between germline ends came to 5 bases. The CDR3 spells CASSLFSNQPQHF. The CDR3 DNA is TGTGCCAGCAGTTTATTTTCAAATCAGCCCCAGCATTTT.

The V gene is TRBV20-1, the J gene TRBJ2-1; D may match TRBD1 or TRBD2 (7 bases each). This CDR3 region has 16 residues. Trimming left V 3 bases short and J 4 bases short, with 19 bases between. The germline CDR1 and CDR2 sequences are DFQATT and SNEGSKA (reference sequence). The CDR3 nucleotides are TGCAGTGCTAGTCGGTCAGGGGGGGACGGTTACAATGAGCAGTTCTTC. Encoded protein: CSASRSGGDGYNEQFF.

The chain combines TRBV2 with TRBJ2-7; D ambiguous. CDR1 is SNHLY and CDR2 is FYNNEI in the germline V gene. V lost 6 bases and J lost 3, with 15 bases in between. This CDR3 has 14 residues. The CDR3: CASSIRAILYEQYF. DNA for the CDR3: TGTGCCAGCAGCATCCGGGCTATCCTCTACGAGCAGTACTTC.